At least ten counts were recorded for the clone carrying this T cell receptor beta chain. Its target is not known. Germline CDR1 reads KGHDR; CDR2 reads SFDVKD. The CDR3 runs 15 residues. Unmatched junction bases numbered 7, after V lost 2 bases and J lost 4 bases. This entry is derived from a study of response to subunit inactivated influenza vaccine. Study-wide results and limits: Researchers suggested that each seasonal influenza vaccination recruits few new T cells.

MiXCR was run by TCRdb on the RT-PCR reads, yielding one entry per CDR3 protein. The sample carries hundreds of thousands of distinct CDR3 sequences, 7.6% recorded once. Sequencing was performed on PBMCs from blood, taken around 25 months after vaccination. The chain uses TRBV24-1 and TRBJ2-7; 7 nucleotides match TRBD1. The clonotype originates from a man aged 45 to 70 who received an inactivated influenza vaccine. The CDR3 here is CATSDSGTAAYEQYF. The CDR3 DNA reads TGTGCCACCAGTGATTCCGGGACAGCGGCTTACGAGCAGTACTTC.